These 21 T cell receptor beta chains came from one sample sequenced in a study of cytomegalovirus exposure and HLA in healthy donors. PCR employed 60 Vbeta and 13 Jbeta primers. The table came from immunoSEQ multiplex PCR; TCRdb's copy has only in-frame clones and leaves some out. The table lists under 130,000 clones, about 70% of them singletons. Sample: PBMCs. These TCRs come from a man aged 50 to 60 in good health and CMV-seropositive.

The chain employs TRBV6-5 and TRBJ2-2, with a possible D match to TRBD2 (5 bases). V lost 6 bases and J 2 bases, leaving 10 bases between the germline ends. This CDR3 region has 14 residues. Per germline, CDR1 MNHEY and CDR2 SVGAGI. The chain's CDR3 is CASSLDSNTGELFF. Here the CDR3 DNA reads TGTGCCAGCAGCTTGGACTCAAACACCGGGGAGCTGTTTTTT.

V and J are TRBV7-2 and TRBJ2-2; 10 positions match TRBD2. CDR1 and CDR2 from the germline V gene are SGHTA and FQGNSA. V was pared by 3 bases and J by 5 bases, with 3 bases of the junction left unmatched. CDR3 length: 15 amino acids. CDR3: CASSFLTSGTGELFF. For the CDR3, the DNA is TGTGCCAGCAGCTTTTTGACTAGCGGGACCGGGGAGCTGTTTTTT.

The chain uses TRBV7-8 and TRBJ2-7; 12 positions agree with TRBD2. Germline V gene lookup returns CDR1 SGHVS and CDR2 FQNEAQ. This CDR3 is 19 amino acids long. Trimming cost V 6 bases and J 0 bases; bases outside gene matches: 15. The CDR3 sequence: CASRSIEGLAGATSYEQYF. The CDR3 nucleotides read TGTGCCAGCAGAAGTATTGAGGGACTAGCGGGTGCTACCTCCTACGAGCAGTACTTC.

The chain recombines TRBV12-5 with TRBJ2-4; TRBD1 agrees at 8 bases. This CDR3 is 14 amino acids long. Germline CDR1 LGHNT, CDR2 FRNRAP. J was trimmed by 7 bases and V by 5 bases; bases with no gene match: 7. The DNA of the CDR3 is TGTGCTAGTGGTAGACAGGACAGGGCGAACATTCAGTACTTC. This translates into CASGRQDRANIQYF.

The chain links TRBV5-1 to TRBJ2-1, with 7 bases fitting TRBD2. Germline assignment: CDR1 SGHRS and CDR2 YFSETQ. This CDR3 is 15 amino acids long. Germline trimming cut 1 base from V and 8 bases from J; bases unmatched to any gene: 9. The CDR3 DNA is TGCGCCAGCAGCTTGACGGGGGGTTCCCTCGATGAGCAGTTCTTC. Translated: CASSLTGGSLDEQFF.

The J gene is TRBJ1-1, the V gene TRBV11-2; D gene ambiguous. Trimming removed 0 bases at V and 6 bases at J, with 8 bases between. The CDR3 extends over 13 amino acids. The germline gives CDR1 SGHAT, CDR2 FQNNGV. CDR3 in DNA: TGTGCCAGCAGCTTAGATCGAGGATCTGAAGCTTTCTTT. It specifies CASSLDRGSEAFF.

This clone was observed a single time. The chain employs TRBV9 and TRBJ1-1; unclear D gene. The CDR3 is 12 residues long. Deletions cut 1 base from V and 6 bases from J, with 7 bases between. CDR1 and CDR2 from the germline V gene are SGDLS and YYNGEE. This CDR3 reads CASSVTDPEAFF. The CDR3 DNA sequence: TGTGCCAGCAGCGTAACAGACCCTGAAGCTTTCTTT. The full variable domain, in which reference TRBV9 and TRBJ1-1 provide the parts outside the CDR3, is DSGVTQTPKHLITATGQRVTLRCSPRSGDLSVYWYQQSLDQGLQFLIQYYNGEERAKGNILERFSAQQFPDLHSELNLSSLELGDSALYFCASSVTDPEAFFGQGTRLTVV.

The V call is TRBV5-1, the J call TRBJ2-2; 10 bases fit TRBD1. The CDR3 consists of 16 residues. The ends lost 1 base at V and 5 bases at J; junction bases unmatched: 5. Germline CDR1 is SGHRS and CDR2 is YFSETQ. CDR3 in DNA: TGCGCCAGCAGCTTGAGTGGGGACAGGGGAACCGGGGAGCTGTTTTTT. Translated: CASSLSGDRGTGELFF.

The chain couples TRBV5-1 to TRBJ1-1; 7 bases fit TRBD1. Unmatched junction bases numbered 3, after V lost 0 bases and J lost 1 base. This CDR3 region has 15 residues. Looked up from germline, CDR1 is SGHRS and CDR2 is YFSETQ. The CDR3 spells CASSLDSGGNTEAFF. CDR3 coding DNA: TGCGCCAGCAGCTTGGACTCAGGGGGGAACACTGAAGCTTTCTTT.

This chain uses TRBV2 with TRBJ1-1, with 8 nucleotides matching TRBD1. Germline CDR1 SNHLY, CDR2 FYNNEI. With V trimmed by 4 bases and J by 1 base, 2 bases remained unmatched. The CDR3 length is 14 residues. The CDR3 region has the DNA TGTGCCAGCAGTGTGGACAGGGCGAACACTGAAGCTTTCTTT. Encoded protein: CASSVDRANTEAFF.

The chain recombines TRBV11-2 with TRBJ1-4; D gene uncertain. Looked up from germline, CDR1 is SGHAT and CDR2 is FQNNGV. The V gene lost 2 bases and the J gene lost 0 bases, with 4 bases spanning the gap. The CDR3 totals 14 residues. The CDR3 coding sequence is TGTGCCAGCAGCTTATTCGCAACTAATGAAAAACTGTTTTTT. Its protein product is CASSLFATNEKLFF.

This chain links TRBV6-1 with TRBJ2-2; perhaps TRBD2 as D (5 bases). Trimming took off 8 bases at V and 4 bases at J, with 14 bases between the two ends. The CDR3 sequence is 14 residues long. The germline gives CDR1 MNHNS, CDR2 SASEGT. The CDR3 coding sequence is TGTGCCAGCTCTCAAGCGGACCTCACCGGGGAGCTGTTTTTT. Protein: CASSQADLTGELFF.

This rearrangement joins TRBV7-6 to TRBJ1-1; D ambiguous. Trimming cost V 3 bases and J 2 bases, with 7 bases left between them. The germline gives CDR1 SGHVS, CDR2 FNYEAQ. The CDR3 sequence is 13 residues long. This chain's CDR3 is CASSLALNTEAFF. The CDR3 DNA reads as TGTGCCAGCAGCTTGGCTCTTAACACTGAAGCTTTCTTT.

V is TRBV15 and J is TRBJ2-7; D is possibly TRBD1 (6 bases). V lost 0 bases and J 0 bases, leaving 9 bases between the germline ends. The length of the CDR3 is 15 residues. Germline V gene lookup returns CDR1 LNHNV and CDR2 YYDKDF (reference sequence). The CDR3 sequence is CATSRDKGGSYEQYF. CDR3 coding DNA: TGTGCCACCAGCAGAGATAAAGGGGGCTCCTACGAGCAGTACTTC.

The rearrangement uses TRBV19 and TRBJ2-3, with 7 bases matching TRBD1. Losses at the gene ends were 4 bases for V and 4 bases for J; bases not matched to a gene: 5. Germline V CDR1 and CDR2: LNHDA, SQIVND (reference sequence). This CDR3 comprises 14 residues. CDR3: CASSRRQGPDTQYF. CDR3 in DNA: TGTGCCAGTAGTAGAAGACAGGGCCCAGATACGCAGTATTTT. Full variable domain (remainder filled in from reference TRBV19 and TRBJ2-3): DGGITQSPKYLFRKEGQNVTLSCEQNLNHDAMYWYRQDPGQGLRLIYYSQIVNDFQKGDIAEGYSVSREKKESFPLTVTSAQKNPTAFYLCASSRRQGPDTQYFGPGTRLTVL.

As to this clone: Relative to the germline gene, one junction end is altered; a read error may explain this. The chain uses TRBV7-3 and TRBJ2-5, with 11 bases that match TRBD2. Germline CDR1 reads SGHTA; CDR2 reads FQGTGA. The CDR3 covers 16 residues. The CDR3 bases are TGTGCCAGCAGCCCTCTAGCGGGGGGTCCTCAAGAGGCCCAGTACTTC. The encoded protein is CASSPLAGGPQEAQYF.

The chain carries TRBV6-1 and TRBJ1-1; D gene unclear. Germline V CDR1 and CDR2: MNHNS, SASEGT. V was cut by 8 bases and J by 1 base, with 11 bases left in between. The CDR3 length is 13 residues. The CDR3 bases are TGTGCCAGCGGGCAGTCCACGAACACTGAAGCTTTCTTT. This gives the protein CASGQSTNTEAFF.

The J gene is TRBJ1-3, the V gene TRBV5-1; a weak D match, TRBD1 (5 bases). The CDR3 covers 17 residues. V lost 0 bases and J lost 0, with 13 bases in between. Germline-derived CDR1 and CDR2 are SGHRS and YFSETQ. The CDR3 DNA follows: TGCGCCAGCAGCTTGGATGACAGATCTAACTCTGGAAACACCATATATTTT. Amino acids: CASSLDDRSNSGNTIYF.

The chain joins TRBV5-1 to TRBJ2-3; possibly TRBD2 for D (5 bases). V lost 0 bases to trimming and J lost 4 bases, with 9 bases between them. The CDR3 length is 14 residues. Germline-derived CDR1 and CDR2 are SGHRS and YFSETQ. This CDR3 reads CASSLEGSADTQYF. The CDR3 coding sequence is TGCGCCAGCAGCTTGGAGGGTAGCGCAGATACGCAGTATTTT.

This clone was picked up a small number of times. The V call is TRBV14, the J call TRBJ1-2; D may be TRBD1 (5 bases). CDR1 and CDR2 from the germline V gene are SGHDN and FVKESK. The CDR3 is made up of 13 amino acids. The V end lost 3 bases, the J end lost 4 bases, and 9 bases lay between the germline ends. CDR3 amino acids: CASSQGHSYGYTF. The DNA for the CDR3 is TGTGCCAGCAGCCAGGGGCATAGCTATGGCTACACCTTC. Full variable domain (rest looked up from reference TRBV14 and TRBJ1-2): EAGVTQFPSHSVIEKGQTVTLRCDPISGHDNLYWYRRVMGKEIKFLLHFVKESKQDESGMPNNRFLAERTGGTYSTLKVQPAELEDSGVYFCASSQGHSYGYTFGSGTRLTVV.

The CDR3 is CASSDPGKGDNEQFF. Written as DNA, the CDR3 is TGCGCCAGCAGTGACCCGGGGAAGGGAGACAATGAGCAGTTCTTC. The rearrangement joins TRBV10-2 to TRBJ2-1; D may be TRBD2 (5 bases). V lost 3 bases to trimming and J lost 5 bases, with 14 bases between them. CDR1 and CDR2 (germline): WSHSY, SAAADI. The CDR3 runs to 15 residues.